The TCR beta chain described here comes from a study of T-cell memory formation after mild COVID-19. Study summary: TCR clusters were mostly donor specific.

General study points: CM and EM subsets held most contracting CD4+ clones; EMRA held CD8+ ones. Some clones that responded were present in memory (sampled pre-infection), which suggests cross-reactive memory joined.

Germline-derived CDR1 and CDR2 are SGHRS and YFSETQ. After removal of 4 bases from V and 0 bases from J, the junction contained 2 bases not matched to a gene. The length of the CDR3 is 14 residues. This clonotype was seen ten or more times. No antigen is known for it. TCRdb re-analysed the 5' RACE reads in MiXCR, keeping a single row per CDR3 protein. This sample carries a few hundred thousand distinct CDR3 sequences, 8% to 9% of them seen once, and the ten largest clones take less than 25%. The J gene is TRBJ1-1, the V gene TRBV5-1; 8 bases are a match to TRBD1. The TCR comes from a man in his late teens or twenties who had mild COVID-19 (a few samples of this study predate the infection). Cell type and time point are not known. The specimen sequenced was PBMCs or a T cell subset sorted from them (not recorded which). The CDR3: CASSNRGVNTEAFF. The DNA for the CDR3 is TGCGCCAGCAGCAACAGGGGGGTGAACACTGAAGCTTTCTTT.